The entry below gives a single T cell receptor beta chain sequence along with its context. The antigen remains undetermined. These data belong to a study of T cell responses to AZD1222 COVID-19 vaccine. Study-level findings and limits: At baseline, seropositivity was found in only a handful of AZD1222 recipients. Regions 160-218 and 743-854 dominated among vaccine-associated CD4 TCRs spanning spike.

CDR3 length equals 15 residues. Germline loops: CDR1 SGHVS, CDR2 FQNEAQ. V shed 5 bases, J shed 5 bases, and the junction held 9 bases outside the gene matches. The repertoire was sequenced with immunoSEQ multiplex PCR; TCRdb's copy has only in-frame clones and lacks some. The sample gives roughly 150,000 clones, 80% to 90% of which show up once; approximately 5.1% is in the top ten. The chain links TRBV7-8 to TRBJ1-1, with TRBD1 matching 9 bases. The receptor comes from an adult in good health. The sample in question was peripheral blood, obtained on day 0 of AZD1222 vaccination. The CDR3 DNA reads TGTGCCAGCAGCCGAGCGGGACAGGGCAAGACTGAAGCTTTCTTT. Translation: CASSRAGQGKTEAFF.